The 12 T cell receptor beta chains in this list originate from one sample, sequenced in a study of blood T cell repertoires in COVID-19. Repertoires were generated with immunoSEQ multiplex PCR, while TCRdb's copy carries only in-frame clones and drops some. The repertoire includes about 280,000 clones, approximately 85% of them detected once, and about 1% sits in the top ten. The sample consisted of PBMCs or T cells enriched from blood (not recorded which). Source of these receptors: a woman in her twenties or thirties who had recovered from COVID-19.

The chain recombines TRBV29-1 with TRBJ2-7; possibly TRBD1 for D (6 bases). This CDR3 comprises 13 residues. V shed 5 bases and J shed 6 bases, with 17 bases lying between them. CDR1 is SQVTM, CDR2 ANQGSEA, per germline. The CDR3 bases are TGCAGCGTTAATCTGTACAGGGCAGGCGAGCAGTACTTC. It encodes CSVNLYRAGEQYF.

The CDR3 DNA sequence: TGTGCCAGCAGTCACGCCGGGACAGGGTGGGCCCAGTACTTC. It translates to CASSHAGTGWAQYF. The chain joins TRBV6-5 to TRBJ2-5, with TRBD1 matching 9 bases. This CDR3 is 14 amino acids long. Unmatched junction bases numbered 10, after V lost 5 bases and J lost 9 bases. Germline CDR1 reads MNHEY; CDR2 reads SVGAGI.

V is TRBV30 and J is TRBJ2-7; 9 positions agree with TRBD1. Looked up from germline, CDR1 is GTSNPN and CDR2 is SVGIG (reference sequence). J was trimmed by 5 bases and V by 6 bases; bases with no gene match: 20. The CDR3 extends over 17 amino acids. The CDR3 DNA reads as TGTGCCTGTGAGCCGGGACAGGGAATAATGTACGGCAACGAGCAGTACTTC. This codes for CACEPGQGIMYGNEQYF.

The chain is built from TRBV29-1 and TRBJ1-4, with 10 bases aligning to TRBD1. The germline V gene has CDR1 SQVTM and CDR2 ANQGSEA. With 0 bases clipped from V and 7 bases from J, the junction kept 8 bases outside the gene matches. This CDR3 has 16 residues. CDR3 nucleotide sequence: TGCAGCGTTGAAGATTGGACAGGGGGAACGGGTGAAAAACTGTTTTTT. Translating gives CSVEDWTGGTGEKLFF.

This chain uses TRBV3-1 (or the pseudogene TRBV3-2) with TRBJ2-7; perhaps TRBD1 as D (5 bases). This CDR3 comprises 14 residues. CDR1 LGHDT and CDR2 YNNKEL come from the germline V gene (reference sequence). Trimming took off 4 bases at V and 3 bases at J, with 13 bases between the two ends. The CDR3 is CASSLRQTDYEQYF. CDR3 in DNA: TGTGCCAGCAGCCTCCGACAGACCGACTACGAGCAGTACTTC.

The chain is built from TRBV27 and TRBJ1-2, with no clear D. V gave up 0 bases and J gave up 5 bases, with 13 bases separating them. CDR1 and CDR2 from the germline V gene are MNHEY and SMNVEV (reference sequence). The CDR3 contains 15 residues. CDR3 sequence: CASSLSPGYGYGYTF. Written as DNA, the CDR3 is TGTGCCAGCAGTTTATCACCGGGTTATGGGTATGGCTACACCTTC.

V and J are TRBV28 and TRBJ1-2, with TRBD1 identical over 8 bases. Germline CDR1 reads MDHEN; CDR2 reads SYDVKM. V shed 2 bases, J shed 1 base, and the junction held 6 bases outside the gene matches. The CDR3 totals 16 residues. The CDR3 loop is CASSLAGTGRNYGYTF. As DNA, the CDR3 is TGTGCCAGCAGTTTAGCGGGGACAGGCCGTAACTATGGCTACACCTTC.

The gene calls are TRBV9 and TRBJ2-1, with 11 bases that match TRBD2. The ends lost 7 bases at V and 4 bases at J; junction bases unmatched: 13. This CDR3 region has 17 residues. Germline V gene sequence: CDR1 SGDLS, CDR2 YYNGEE. The CDR3 DNA reads as TGTGCCAGCGGAACTAGCGGGAGTGTCGGGGTTTACAATGAGCAGTTCTTC. Encoded protein: CASGTSGSVGVYNEQFF.

The CDR3, as DNA: TGTGCCAGCAGCTTACCTACAGGGAACTATGGCTACACCTTC. It yields the protein CASSLPTGNYGYTF. The chain recombines TRBV7-9 with TRBJ1-2; possible D gene TRBD1, 6 bases. The V gene's germline CDR1 is SEHNR and CDR2 FQNEAQ (reference sequence). CDR3 length: 14 amino acids. V lost 2 bases, J lost 2 bases, and 9 bases lay in between.

This rearrangement joins TRBV27 to TRBJ2-2; 9 nucleotides match TRBD1. Trimming took 2 bases from V and 5 from J; bases not matched to a gene: 6. The CDR3 extends over 16 amino acids. Germline V lookup: CDR1 MNHEY, CDR2 SMNVEV (reference sequence). The DNA for the CDR3 is TGTGCCAGCAGTTTACTCCGGACAGGGGTTACCGGGGAGCTGTTTTTT. It translates to CASSLLRTGVTGELFF.

The chain joins TRBV7-2 to TRBJ1-2; D is uncertain. CDR1 is SGHTA, CDR2 FQGNSA, per germline. V lost 7 bases, J lost 5 bases, and 14 bases lay in between. The CDR3 has 13 residues. The CDR3, as DNA: TGTGCCAGCACCTTGGGCCGTACGTATGGCTACACCTTC. Translated: CASTLGRTYGYTF.

The V gene is TRBV5-4, the J gene TRBJ1-2; the match to TRBD1 covers 8 bases. V was pared by 3 bases and J by 6 bases, with 7 bases of the junction left unmatched. Germline V lookup: CDR1 SGHNT, CDR2 YYREEE (reference sequence). CDR3 size: 14 residues. The chain's CDR3 is CASSYSGGGDGYTF. In nucleotides, the CDR3 is TGTGCCAGCAGCTACTCAGGGGGCGGAGATGGCTACACCTTC.